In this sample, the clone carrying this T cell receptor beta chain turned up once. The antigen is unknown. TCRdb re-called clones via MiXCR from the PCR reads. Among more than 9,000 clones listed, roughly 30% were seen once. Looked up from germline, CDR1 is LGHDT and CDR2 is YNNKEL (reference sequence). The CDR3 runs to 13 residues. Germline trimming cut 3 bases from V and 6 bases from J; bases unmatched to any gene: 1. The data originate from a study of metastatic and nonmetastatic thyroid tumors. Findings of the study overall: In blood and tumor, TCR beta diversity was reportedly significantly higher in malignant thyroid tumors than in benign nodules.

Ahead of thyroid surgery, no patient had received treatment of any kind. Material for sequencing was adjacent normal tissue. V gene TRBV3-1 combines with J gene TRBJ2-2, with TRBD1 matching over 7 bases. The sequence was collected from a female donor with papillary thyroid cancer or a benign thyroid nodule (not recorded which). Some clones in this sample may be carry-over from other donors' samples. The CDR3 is CASSQQGAGELFF. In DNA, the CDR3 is TGTGCCAGCAGCCAGCAGGGGGCCGGGGAGCTGTTTTTT. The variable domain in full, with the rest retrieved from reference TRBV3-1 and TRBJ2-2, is DTAVSQTPKYLVTQMGNDKSIKCEQNLGHDTMYWYKQDSKKFLKIMFSYNNKELIINETVPNRFSPKSPDKAHLNLHINSLELGDSAVYFCASSQQGAGELFFGEGSRLTVL.